This T cell receptor (beta chain) was identified during a study of cytomegalovirus exposure and HLA in healthy donors. The PCR had 60 Vbeta and 13 Jbeta primers. The repertoire was sequenced with immunoSEQ multiplex PCR; TCRdb's copy has only in-frame clones and lacks some. The sample holds about 200,000 clones, approximately 80% seen once. Sequenced input: PBMCs. The receptor's source is a girl aged 10 to 17 in good health and CMV-seronegative.

The CDR3 DNA is TGTGCCAGCAGCTACAGGGGGGCCAACTACGAGCAGTACTTC. This sequence encodes CASSYRGANYEQYF. The chain carries TRBV7-2 and TRBJ2-7; 8 nucleotides line up with TRBD1. CDR1 is SGHTA, CDR2 FQGNSA, per germline. V lost 4 bases, J lost 3 bases, and 5 bases stayed unmatched. CDR3 size: 14 residues.